Below, one T cell receptor beta chain is given with its context. The target of this receptor is not known. Base qualities were left out, and no much larger clone turns up one base away. Interpreted using the paper, the treatment or condition label stands for: allogeneic hematopoietic cell transplantation with graft depleted of TCRalphabeta T cells and CD19 B cells. Transplant recipients were children who received TCRalphabeta/CD19-depleted allogeneic hematopoietic cell grafts. The library was made by PCR. TCRdb names Illumina HiSeq 2500 as the instrument used. TCR library preparation used molecular barcoding, with unique molecular identifiers applied to normalize quantification of the TCRbeta repertoire. The public reads were run again by TCRdb, first through fastp at Q25 and then through MiXCR, and only productive beta chains were kept. Entries that share a CDR3 protein sequence are merged under the most common genes and DNA. For this sample there are 400,000 to 450,000 distinct CDR3 sequences; approximately 41% appear just once. The ten largest clones capture 27% of the sample.

The data stem from a study of T-cell reconstitution after alpha-beta-depleted transplantation in children (dated by TCRdb to the mid-2010s). For the wider study: The study quantitatively tracked T-cell immune reconstitution after TCRalphabeta/CD19-depleted allogeneic hematopoietic cell transplantation in children using TCR repertoire profiling. Paper-wide results and their limitations: The high TCRbeta diversity at day 60 in some patients was ascribed to recipient T cells and intrathymic progenitors that had survived conditioning. The apparently early recovery of alphabetaT-cell counts about two months after transplant reportedly depended on only several hundred rapidly expanded clones that came from non-depleted graft cells. Over the following months the frequencies of hyperexpanded clones went down, and after one year T-cell counts and TCRbeta diversity were mostly credited to newly produced T cells.

Spanning cysteine to phenylalanine, the CDR3 consists of 12 amino acids. Only the CDR3 DNA stays, 36 bases, in frame from base 1. From the germline V gene, CDR1 is LGHNA and CDR2 is YNFKEQ. Deletion took 1 base off V and 7 bases off J, with a span of 8 bases between the germline ends. Sequenced here: PBMCs, sampled before TCRalphabeta/CD19-depleted stem cell transplant. The rearranged chain carries TRBV4-2 and TRBJ2-7; no D segment can be confidently identified. The sequence came from a girl under 10 years old with aplastic anemia, due to receive a stem cell transplant. The CDR3 in this case is CASSQGGIEQYF. The nucleotide sequence is TGTGCCAGCAGCCAAGGAGGCATTGAGCAGTACTTC.